Detailed here is one T cell receptor beta chain. The antigen is not known. The entry originates in a study of shared clonotypes between healthy human individuals. Regarding the study as a whole: Genetic and exposure-history diversity was limited by the small donor number.

This CDR3 contains 16 residues. V dropped 6 bases and J dropped 7; count of bases not matched to a gene: 8. CDR1 and CDR2 (germline): SNHLY, FYNNEI. TCRdb keeps only in-frame clones here, not all; method: immunoSEQ multiplex PCR. The sample records around 600,000 clones, about 96% being singletons. Sequencing was performed on naive CD4+ T cells sorted from blood. Noted subset: CD45RA+ positively selected. The chain joins TRBV2 to TRBJ2-1; 14 bases are shared with TRBD2. This clonotype was sampled from a woman aged 30 to 39 in good health. The CDR3 sequence: CASRTAGLAGVNEQFF. CDR3 nucleotides: TGTGCCAGCAGGACAGCGGGACTAGCGGGAGTAAATGAGCAGTTCTTC. Variable domain in full (rest from reference TRBV2 and TRBJ2-1): EPEVTQTPSHQVTQMGQEVILRCVPISNHLYFYWYRQILGQKVEFLVSFYNNEISEKSEIFDDQFSVERPDGSNFTLKIRSTKLEDSAMYFCASRTAGLAGVNEQFFGPGTRLTVL.